This T cell receptor beta chain was sequenced for a study of cytomegalovirus exposure and HLA in healthy donors. Germline CDR1 reads SGDLS; CDR2 reads YYNGEE. V lost 3 bases to trimming and J lost 4 bases, with 22 bases between them. The CDR3 has 17 amino acids. Primers: 60 Vbeta forward and 13 Jbeta reverse. Profiled with immunoSEQ multiplex PCR; TCRdb holds only in-frame clones, not every one. The ten top clones account for 0.75% to 1%, within a sample of 140,000 to 150,000 clones. The origin of this receptor is a male donor in good health and CMV-seronegative. The sample consisted of PBMCs. The V call is TRBV9, the J call TRBJ2-5; D is possibly TRBD2 (6 bases). CDR3 region: CASSATRGGGSLETQYF. CDR3 coding DNA: TGTGCCAGCAGCGCCACCAGAGGTGGGGGGTCTCTAGAGACCCAGTACTTC.